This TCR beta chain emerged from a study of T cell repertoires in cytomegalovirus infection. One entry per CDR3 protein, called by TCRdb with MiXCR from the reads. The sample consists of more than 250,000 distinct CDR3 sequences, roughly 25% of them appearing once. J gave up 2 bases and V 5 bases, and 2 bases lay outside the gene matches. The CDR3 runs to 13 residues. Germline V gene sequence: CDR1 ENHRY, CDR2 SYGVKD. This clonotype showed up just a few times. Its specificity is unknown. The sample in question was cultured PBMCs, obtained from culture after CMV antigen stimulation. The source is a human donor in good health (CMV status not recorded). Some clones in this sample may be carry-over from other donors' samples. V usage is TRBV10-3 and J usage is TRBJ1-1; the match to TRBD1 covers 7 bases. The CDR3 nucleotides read TGTGCCATCAGTAGGGACAGCAACACTGAAGCTTTCTTT. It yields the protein CAISRDSNTEAFF.